This entry describes one TCR beta chain. Its target is not known. Sequenced by immunoSEQ multiplex PCR; TCRdb stores in-frame clones only, minus some. The table records more than 110,000 clones, around nine tenths of them present only once. This record belongs to a study of T cell responses to AZD1222 COVID-19 vaccine. The study, taken as a whole, reports: Spike-specific TCR breadth and depth both grew after two AZD1222 doses. The sample set comprised mostly white British donors with more females, and clonal diversity was possibly underestimated. Of spike-specific TCRs, nearly half reportedly target regions left unmutated in variants.

The receptor comes from an adult in good health. Sequenced material: peripheral blood, taken on day 0 of AZD1222 vaccination.

CDR3 coding DNA: TGTGCCAGCAAGGCGGGAGTCCCCGGGGAGCTGTTTTTT. Translated: CASKAGVPGELFF. The genes are TRBV6-5 and TRBJ2-2, with 7 bases lining up with TRBD2. V shed 7 bases and J 6 bases; nucleotides not matched to a gene: 5. This CDR3 is built from 13 residues. Germline V lookup: CDR1 MNHEY, CDR2 SVGAGI.